This paragraph covers one TCR beta chain sequence. The antigen is undetermined. These data come from a study of response to subunit inactivated influenza vaccine. Germline V gives CDR1 ENHRY, CDR2 SYGVKD. CDR3 length equals 15 residues. Trimming cost V 0 bases and J 3 bases, with 9 bases left between them. TCRdb itself ran the RT-PCR reads through MiXCR, one entry per CDR3 protein. The sample records around 710,000 distinct CDR3 sequences, approximately 15% being singletons. Study results and limitations: The authors offered the suggestion that each seasonal influenza vaccination recruits few new T cells.

The sequencing used PBMCs from blood, collected less than 15 days before vaccination. The gene calls are TRBV10-3 and TRBJ2-1; D ambiguous. This receptor was taken from a man aged 45 to 65 who received an inactivated influenza vaccine. CDR3 amino acids: CAISESGRNYNEQFF. The CDR3 DNA sequence: TGTGCCATCAGTGAGTCTGGCAGAAACTACAATGAGCAGTTCTTC.